These T cell receptor beta chains were read from a single sample in a study of shared clonotypes between healthy human individuals. The assay was immunoSEQ multiplex PCR, and TCRdb's table has in-frame clones only and misses some. The data hold about 480,000 clones, with more than 65% observed a single time. The source material was PBMCs. The receptors were gathered from a woman between 40 and 50 years old in good health. Some clones in this sample may be carry-over from other donors' samples. Both conserved end residues are part of each CDR3. A D gene is named only where the DNA matches it firmly. Some rows have no size entry. The others give once, few or many, or a class for an expanded clone.

J gene | clone size | V gene | D gene | CDR3 DNA | CDR3 protein
TRBJ2-1 | - | TRBV5-4 | - | TGTGCCAGCAGCTTAGCGGCCTCCTACAATGAGCAGTTCTTC | CASSLAASYNEQFF
TRBJ1-2 | - | TRBV4-3 | TRBD1 | TGCGCCAGCAGCCCCTTTATGGGACAGGACTATGGCTACACCTTC | CASSPFMGQDYGYTF
TRBJ2-3 | - | TRBV5-4 | TRBD2 | TGTGCCAGCAGCCTAGGGACTAGCGGGAGGGCCCTCCCGGATACGCAGTATTTT | CASSLGTSGRALPDTQYF
TRBJ2-5 | - | TRBV7-5 | - | TGTGCCAGAAGCTTAGAGGGACAAAAGAGAAGACAAGAGACCCAGTACTTC | CARSLEGQKRRQETQYF
TRBJ1-1 | - | TRBV7-3 | TRBD1 | TGTGCCAGCAGCCCCACAGGGGGCATGAACACTGAAGCTTTCTTT | CASSPTGGMNTEAFF
TRBJ2-5 | - | TRBV5-1 | - | TGCGCCAGCAGCTTGGGAGGGACGGGTCAAGAGACCCAGTACTTC | CASSLGGTGQETQYF
TRBJ2-7 | - | TRBV28 | TRBD2 | TGTGCCAGCAGTCCCCCTGGGAGGGAGGGCCTGGACGAGCAGTACTTC | CASSPPGREGLDEQYF
TRBJ2-3 | - | TRBV7-2 | TRBD2 | TGTGCCAGCAGCTCCCTCCCCCTAGCGGGAGATACGCAGTATTTT | CASSSLPLAGDTQYF
TRBJ1-2 | few | TRBV10-2 | - | TGCGCCAGCAGTGAAATCGACAGGCGAGGCTATGGCTACACCTTC | CASSEIDRRGYGYTF
TRBJ1-1 | - | TRBV27 | - | TGTGCCAGCAGTTCCTACCCCATGGGGGTTACTGAAGCTTTCTTT | CASSSYPMGVTEAFF
TRBJ2-3 | few | TRBV5-5 | - | TGTGCCAGCAGCTTGGACGGGTACGCCTCAGATACGCAGTATTTT | CASSLDGYASDTQYF
TRBJ2-7 | - | TRBV4-3 | TRBD1 | TGCGCCAGCAGCCGAAATCGGGGGACAGGACCTTACGAGCAGTACTTC | CASSRNRGTGPYEQYF
TRBJ1-6 | - | TRBV7-8 | - | TGTGCCAGCAGCGCTTCGACAGCTACATCACCCCTCCACTTT | CASSASTATSPLHF
TRBJ2-7 | - | TRBV28 | - | TGTGCCAGCAGTTTGTCCCCGGCGGTGCAGTACTTC | CASSLSPAVQYF
TRBJ2-1 | few | TRBV7-6 | TRBD2 | TGTGCCAGCAGCTTACTGTCGGGGGGTGGGAGCTCCTACAATGAGCAGTTCTTC | CASSLLSGGGSSYNEQFF
TRBJ2-7 | - | TRBV6-6 | TRBD2 | TGTGCCAGCAGAGGACTAGCGGGGACCTACGAGCAGTACTTC | CASRGLAGTYEQYF
TRBJ1-1 | - | TRBV11-3 | - | TGTGCCAGCAGCTCTCGGAACACTGAAGCTTTCTTT | CASSSRNTEAFF
TRBJ2-7 | - | TRBV10-3 | - | TGTGCCATCGACGATGCTGGGTACGAGCAGTACTTC | CAIDDAGYEQYF
TRBJ2-6 | once | TRBV19 | - | TGTGCTTCCGGGACAACTTACTCTGGGGCCAACGTCCTGACTTTC | CASGTTYSGANVLTF
TRBJ2-5 | - | TRBV30 | - | TGTGCCTGGAGTACCATTGGGGAGACCCAGTACTTC | CAWSTIGETQYF
TRBJ1-1 | - | TRBV25-1 | - | TGTGCCAGCAGAGGGACGGGAAACACTGAAGCTTTCTTT | CASRGTGNTEAFF
TRBJ1-6 | - | TRBV7-9 | TRBD1 | TGTGCCAGCAGCTCGTTGACAGGGTCGTCCCTCCACTTT | CASSSLTGSSLHF
TRBJ1-3 | - | TRBV18 | TRBD1 | TGTGCCAGCTCACCCGGGACAGCCTCTGGAAACACCATATATTTT | CASSPGTASGNTIYF
TRBJ2-7 | - | TRBV18 | TRBD1 | TGTGCCAGCTCACCTCGGGACAGCTCCTACGAGCAGTACTTC | CASSPRDSSYEQYF
TRBJ1-2 | - | TRBV15 | - | TGTGCCACCAGCAGATTTGGGGAGGGCTACACCTTC | CATSRFGEGYTF
TRBJ2-1 | - | TRBV7-9 | TRBD1 | TGTGCCAGCAGCTTATGGGGACAGGGTAATGAGCAGTTCTTC | CASSLWGQGNEQFF
TRBJ1-1 | - | TRBV5-4 | - | TGTGCCAGCAGCTTACACCAGAACACTGAAGCTTTCTTT | CASSLHQNTEAFF
TRBJ1-2 | - | TRBV6-7 | TRBD1 | TGTGCCAGCAGTCGGACAGGGGGCGACTATGGCTACACCTTC | CASSRTGGDYGYTF
TRBJ2-3 | - | TRBV18 | TRBD1 | TGTGCCAGCTCACCAACCCCCTCCGGGACAGGGAGGGCAGATACGCAGTATTTT | CASSPTPSGTGRADTQYF
TRBJ2-7 | many | TRBV27 | TRBD1 | TGTGCCAGCAGTACCCGACAGGGGCCAGAAGACGAGCAGTACTTC | CASSTRQGPEDEQYF
TRBJ2-6 | - | TRBV18 | TRBD1 | TGTGCCAGCTCACCACCGGGACAGGTCTCCCTCGGGGCCAACGTCCTGACTTTC | CASSPPGQVSLGANVLTF
TRBJ2-1 | - | TRBV10-3 | TRBD2 | TGTGCCATCAGTGAGACCCGAACTAGCGGGAGAGCCTACAATGAGCAGTTCTTC | CAISETRTSGRAYNEQFF
TRBJ2-2 | - | TRBV7-9 | - | TGTGCCAGCAGTTCGGCTGTGTCCGGAGTGGGCACCGGGGAGCTGTTTTTT | CASSSAVSGVGTGELFF
TRBJ2-5 | - | TRBV29-1 | - | TGCAGCGTTTTGATGTTAGGGGAGACCCAGTACTTC | CSVLMLGETQYF
TRBJ1-4 | - | TRBV7-2 | - | TGTGCCAGCAGCCGCTGGGAGGATGAAAAACTGTTTTTT | CASSRWEDEKLFF
TRBJ2-1 | - | TRBV9 | TRBD2 | TGTGCCAGCAGCCCCGGGACTAGCGGGAGTGAAGGGCAGTTCTTC | CASSPGTSGSEGQFF
TRBJ2-5 | - | TRBV4-2 | - | TGTGCCAGCAGCCAAGGGGGCACCCAAGAGACCCAGTACTTC | CASSQGGTQETQYF
TRBJ2-3 | - | TRBV10-3 | - | TGTGCCATCAGAGGGATTAGTGGCACAGATACGCAGTATTTT | CAIRGISGTDTQYF
TRBJ2-2 | - | TRBV29-1 | - | TGCAGCGTTGAAGAGCCGGTCGGGGAGCTGTTTTTT | CSVEEPVGELFF
TRBJ1-2 | - | TRBV4-3 | TRBD1 | TGCGCCAGCAGCCTAAGACAGGGTAACTATGGCTACACCTTC | CASSLRQGNYGYTF
TRBJ2-7 | - | TRBV28 | - | TGTGCCAGCAGTCCCATCGACGTGGGGTTTTCCGAGCAGTACTTC | CASSPIDVGFSEQYF
TRBJ2-1 | - | TRBV27 | TRBD2 | TGTGCCAGCAGTTCGATAGCCGGGACTAGCCTGTTCTTC | CASSSIAGTSLFF
TRBJ2-3 | - | TRBV29-1 | TRBD2 | TGCAGCGTTGAACGGCTAGCGGGAGTAACAGATACGCAGTATTTT | CSVERLAGVTDTQYF
TRBJ1-2 | - | TRBV28 | - | TGTGCCAGCAGTTTATTACAGGGAGTTGGCTACACCTTC | CASSLLQGVGYTF
TRBJ2-3 | - | TRBV11-2 | TRBD1 | TGTGCCAGCAGCCTGACAGGGGTCTACACAGATACGCAGTATTTT | CASSLTGVYTDTQYF
TRBJ2-1 | - | TRBV7-9 | - | TGTGCCAGCAGCTTAGCTGGAATTGAGCAGTTCTTC | CASSLAGIEQFF
TRBJ2-1 | - | TRBV7-2 | TRBD2 | TGTGCCAGCAACCTAGAACTAGCGGCACCCTACAATGAGCAGTTCTTC | CASNLELAAPYNEQFF
TRBJ1-2 | - | TRBV28 | - | TGTGCCAGCAGTTTGTTAGGGGTTGGCTACACCTTC | CASSLLGVGYTF
TRBJ2-7 | - | TRBV28 | - | TGTGCCAGCAGTGTGGCGGGACGGATACTATCTGAGCAGTACTTC | CASSVAGRILSEQYF
TRBJ2-1 | - | TRBV2 | TRBD2 | TGTGCCAGCAGACCATTGAGCGGGAGGGCCTACAATGAGCAGTTCTTC | CASRPLSGRAYNEQFF
TRBJ2-5 | - | TRBV7-2 | TRBD2 | TGTGCCAGCAGCTCGGGACTAGCGGGAGGTAGAGAGACCCAGTACTTC | CASSSGLAGGRETQYF
TRBJ1-4 | - | TRBV5-6 | - | TGTGCCAGCAGCTTGTATGGGGGAGGAGGTGAAAAACTGTTTTTT | CASSLYGGGGEKLFF
TRBJ1-1 | - | TRBV5-1 | - | TGCGCCAGCAGCTTGTCTCCAGGCGCAACTGAAGCTTTCTTT | CASSLSPGATEAFF
TRBJ2-2 | - | TRBV5-1 | - | TGCGCCAGCAGCCTGGACAGTCCGAACACCGGGGAGCTGTTTTTT | CASSLDSPNTGELFF
TRBJ2-7 | - | TRBV18 | - | TGTGCCAGCTCACCTGGTCTGGAAACCTCCTACGAGCAGTACTTC | CASSPGLETSYEQYF